This T cell receptor beta chain was sequenced in a study of blood T cell repertoires in COVID-19 (dated by TCRdb to 2019 to 2021). Study-level background: The collaborator samples originated in the United States, Italy and Spain and spanned the acute and convalescent phases of COVID-19. Sample metadata almost always included a de-identified subject ID, COVID-19 status, age in years and sex. The dataset comprised deeply sampled blood TCRbeta repertoires from subjects exposed to, actively infected with, or recovered from COVID-19. The prospective study material was composed of cDNA or gDNA derived from T cells, B-cell-depleted T cells, or PBMCs. Where available, HLA class I and class II types were obtained from metadata supplied by the sample provider rather than from assay-based typing. The samples were drawn from the first 160 participants of the ongoing ImmuneRACE study and from about 1,200 subjects provided by 6 global collaborators. The repertoires were made available in a free public database intended to serve as a resource for research on the immune response to SARS-CoV-2. General conclusions and limits of the study: The quantity of clinical and demographic metadata differed by source and by participant and was supplied without curation.

The count of this clone is one. Its antigen is not yet known. No base-level quality is on record; no much larger clone is a single base apart. TCRbeta CDR3 regions were amplified from genomic DNA using the immunoSEQ Assay, a bias-controlled multiplex PCR. The study's processing was this. The number of nucleated cells in each sample was estimated from the amplification of reference gene primers within the assay. Sequence reads were collapsed and filtered to measure the absolute abundance of every unique TCRbeta CDR3 rearrangement. Productive Simpson clonality was computed per sample as the square root of Simpson's diversity index over productive rearrangements. Not all clones reach the TCRdb copy of this immuneACCESS table, which keeps in-frame sequences only. Checked studies attribute under half of the gap to unresolved V genes and leave the rest unexplained. The V and J calls and clone size come from that table; D and trimming were worked out from the DNA. The sample profile shows under 400,000 clones; around 89% of them were found once. The top ten clones comprise 1.5% to 2% of the sample.

Here V drops 8 bases and J drops 12 bases, and the junction holds 19 bases not matched to any gene. Per the germline V gene, SGHRS is the CDR1 and YFSETQ is the CDR2. Measured from the cysteine to the phenylalanine, the CDR3 is 15 residues long. Kept here is only the CDR3 DNA, which spans 45 bases and is read in frame from base 1. One collaborating source in Seattle enrolled patients while the patients were actively infected and followed the patients over time throughout the course of disease. Collaborating institutions collected whole blood in K2EDTA tubes following their own protocols. Collaborator samples were shipped for TCRbeta analysis as frozen whole blood, isolated PBMCs, or DNA extracted from either sample type.

The TCR was taken from a woman in her 30s with COVID-19, enrolled during active disease. This chain is built from TRBV5-1 and TRBJ2-1, with 8 bases in between that match TRBD2. The sample comprised peripheral blood. CDR3 protein: CASSDTRGESLWQFF. The bases are TGCGCCAGTTCAGATACGCGGGGGGAGTCCTTGTGGCAGTTCTTC.